The entry below gives a single TCR beta chain sequence along with its context. Its antigen is not identified. The source of the sample is a study of beta chain features in type 1 diabetes. Notes on the study in general: The VDJ junctions of type 1 diabetes patients carried fewer insertions and more deletions. Shortening that was moderate but significant affected the TCRB CDR3s of Type 1 diabetes patients in all four CD4+ subsets.

The V and J ends lost 6 bases and 2 bases, in that order; junction bases with no gene match: 2. The CDR3 extends over 14 amino acids. Germline V gene data show CDR1 as MNHEY and CDR2 as SVGAGI. The authors sorted CD4+ naive, central memory, regulatory and stem cell-like memory cells via CD45RO/CCR7/CD25/CD127/CD95/CD27. Expressed TCRB transcripts were sequenced after all isolated RNA was converted to cDNA. Method: immunoSEQ multiplex PCR; TCRdb's copy keeps in-frame clones and lacks some. The repertoire includes around 56,000 clones, approximately 52% of them detected once, and 2.6% sits in the top ten.

The clonotype originates from a woman aged 40 to 55 with type 1 diabetes. Sequencing was done on a sample of Tregs from blood. The chain has TRBV6-5 and TRBJ2-1; TRBD2 agrees at 9 bases. CDR3 in amino acids: CASSRLAAYNEQFF. CDR3 coding DNA: TGTGCCAGCAGCCGACTAGCGGCCTACAATGAGCAGTTCTTC.